These T cell receptor beta chains were read from a single sample in a study of shared clonotypes between healthy human individuals. TCRdb's copy holds only in-frame clones and misses some; the assay was immunoSEQ multiplex PCR. The sample consists of 400,000 to 600,000 clones, 75% to 80% of them appearing once. Sequenced input: PBMCs. Receptor source: a woman aged 40 to 50 in good health. Some clones in this sample may be carry-over from other donors' samples. Each CDR3 is given without its conserved first and last residue. D genes are given only for firm matches.

>TRBV5-1|.|TRBJ1-4|14
ASSVQGTATNEKLF
>TRBV11-3|.|TRBJ1-1|16
ASSLSLCRGHGRGEAF
>TRBV9|.|TRBJ2-7|12
ASSVEPTPYEQY
>TRBV28|TRBD1|TRBJ1-3|14
ASSGRTGSSGNTIY
>TRBV6-1|.|TRBJ1-3|12
ASSELTGWDTIY
>TRBV6-5|.|TRBJ2-7|12
ASSMPRDPYEQY
>TRBV10-1|TRBD1|TRBJ2-7|13
ASSRTGPKRYEQY
>TRBV6-6|TRBD1|TRBJ1-6|14
ASSLPQGADSTPLH
>TRBV5-1|TRBD2|TRBJ2-2|16
ASSLVNSGSFGAGELF
>TRBV6-4|.|TRBJ2-2|11
ATQEGGAGELF
>TRBV30|TRBD1|TRBJ2-1|12
AWRRQGAGNEQF
>TRBV7-9|.|TRBJ2-7|12
AGSLGRGWHEQY
>TRBV28|.|TRBJ1-1|11
ASISPSGTEAF
>TRBV27|.|TRBJ1-5|14
ASSPNSLYSNQPQH
>TRBV2|TRBD1|TRBJ2-7|12
ASRTGTGTYEQY
>TRBV19|.|TRBJ2-5|12
ASNPGTKVETQY
>TRBV30|TRBD1|TRBJ1-2|12
AWSSTGGSWGYT
>TRBV29-1|.|TRBJ1-1|12
SVVRGNMNTEAF
>TRBV10-2|TRBD1|TRBJ2-5|11
ASSRTGGETQY
>TRBV10-1|TRBD2|TRBJ2-1|11
VSGPSGTDEQF
>TRBV19|TRBD1|TRBJ1-2|13
ASSIDAGGSYGYT
>TRBV7-8|.|TRBJ1-5|13
ASSSRRVGNQPQH
>TRBV6-1|.|TRBJ2-7|13
ASSEEDTGSYEQY
>TRBV29-1|.|TRBJ2-1|13
SAPREGFSYNEQF
>TRBV2|.|TRBJ2-2|10
ATVGDTGELF
>TRBV5-5|TRBD1|TRBJ1-1|13
ASSFDRAMNTEAF
>TRBV5-1|TRBD2|TRBJ2-7|12
ASSFRGRAGEQY
>TRBV5-5|TRBD2|TRBJ2-1|14
ASSPGPGLAGNEQF
>TRBV15|.|TRBJ2-7|12
ATSRDWQHREQY
>TRBV5-1|.|TRBJ1-1|13
ASSLGGGYNTEAF
>TRBV5-1|.|TRBJ1-2|15
ASSLAVVSTQNYGYT
>TRBV4-2|TRBD2|.|13
ASSQEGTRDYEQY
>TRBV5-1|.|TRBJ2-1|10
ASSLTSHEQF
>TRBV5-6|.|TRBJ2-6|15
ASSSITVRSGANVLT
>TRBV27|TRBD1|TRBJ1-3|13
ASSGLGQGGNTIY
>TRBV2|TRBD2|TRBJ2-3|13
ASSGTSGDTDTQY
>TRBV21-1|.|TRBJ1-5|16
ASSPPRGKAFSNQPQH
>TRBV27|.|TRBJ2-7|16
ASSSPLMGRDLGYEQY
>TRBV7-2|.|TRBJ2-7|11
ASSLAVAYEQY
>TRBV27|.|TRBJ2-2|12
ASSPGWNTGELF
>TRBV6-4|.|TRBJ2-5|12
ASSPDWNQETQY
>TRBV7-7|.|TRBJ2-3|13
ASSLGTAGTDTQY